The present entry profiles one TCR beta chain with its context. Clones were sequenced by immunoSEQ multiplex PCR, and TCRdb holds only the in-frame ones, with some missing. The sample includes 120,000 or so clones, about 75% of them seen just once. This sample was included in a study of blood T cell repertoires in COVID-19. Study background: Acute-phase and convalescent COVID-19 samples originated in the United States, Italy and Spain. PBMCs, B-cell-depleted T cells, or T cells were the source of the cDNA or gDNA that made up the material.

This CDR3 region has 15 residues. The germline V gene encodes CDR1 MNHEY and CDR2 SVGAGI. Trimming took 5 bases from V and 7 from J; bases not matched to a gene: 6. The specimen was peripheral blood. The origin of this receptor is a woman older than 75 with active or convalescent COVID-19. This chain joins TRBV6-5 and TRBJ2-2; the match to TRBD2 covers 11 bases. The CDR3 DNA reads as TGTGCCAGCAGTCTTACTAGCGGGAGTGGCGGGGAGCTGTTTTTT. The encoded protein is CASSLTSGSGGELFF.